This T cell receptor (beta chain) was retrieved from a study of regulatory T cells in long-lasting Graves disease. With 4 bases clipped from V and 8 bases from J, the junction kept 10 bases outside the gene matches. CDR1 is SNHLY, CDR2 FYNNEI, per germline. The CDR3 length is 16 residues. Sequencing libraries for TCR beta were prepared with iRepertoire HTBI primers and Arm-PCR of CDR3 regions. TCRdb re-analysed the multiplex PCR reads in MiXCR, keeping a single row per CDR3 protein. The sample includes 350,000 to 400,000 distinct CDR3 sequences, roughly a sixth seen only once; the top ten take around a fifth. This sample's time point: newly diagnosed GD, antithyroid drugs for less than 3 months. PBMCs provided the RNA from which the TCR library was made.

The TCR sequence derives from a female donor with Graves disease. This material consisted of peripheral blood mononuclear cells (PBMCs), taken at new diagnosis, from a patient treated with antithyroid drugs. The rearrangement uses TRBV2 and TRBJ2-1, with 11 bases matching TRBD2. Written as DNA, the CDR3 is TGTGCCAGCAGTGTAACGGGACTAGCGGAAGGTGATGAGCAGTTCTTC. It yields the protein CASSVTGLAEGDEQFF.